Listed below are T cell receptor beta chains from one sample, sequenced in a study of T cells in Graves' hyperthyroidism and ophthalmopathy. TCRdb re-analysed the multiplex PCR reads in MiXCR, keeping a single row per CDR3 protein. This table has about 290,000 distinct CDR3 sequences, 13% appearing once. The sample was blood. The receptor set was obtained from a woman in her 30s with Graves' hyperthyroidism that later progressed to Graves' ophthalmopathy. CDR3s include the opening cysteine and the closing phenylalanine or tryptophan. The D gene is left open where the match is weak. Size tells how often a clone was seen (once, few, many) or the class of an expanded clone, and some rows leave it out.

>TRBV24-1|TRBJ1-5|-|many|16
CATSDKGENSNQPQHF
TGTGCCACCAGTGACAAAGGGGAGAATAGCAATCAGCCCCAGCATTTT
>TRBV7-2|TRBJ2-3|-|large|16
CASSLDSGSLFDTQYF
TGTGCCAGCAGCTTAGACTCGGGCTCCCTGTTTGATACGCAGTATTTT
>TRBV2|TRBJ2-7|-|many|14
CASSPTLSSFEQYF
TGTGCCAGCAGTCCGACCTTGAGCTCCTTCGAGCAGTACTTC
>TRBV19|TRBJ2-1|-|many|12
CASINAYNEQFF
TGTGCCAGTATAAACGCCTACAATGAGCAGTTCTTC
>TRBV20-1|TRBJ2-1|-|-|21
CSARKGGEWREKEFSYNEQFF
TGCAGTGCTAGAAAGGGGGGGGAGTGGCGGGAGAAAGAGTTTTCCTACAATGAGCAGTTCTTC
>TRBV6-2/TRBV6-3|TRBJ2-1|TRBD2|many|16
CASSSHGAGTSIEQFF
TGTGCCAGCAGTTCACATGGCGCCGGGACTAGCATTGAGCAGTTCTTC
>TRBV20-1|TRBJ1-5|-|-|14
CSASPGTGNQPQHF
TGCAGTGCCAGCCCCGGGACCGGCAATCAGCCCCAGCATTTT
>TRBV27|TRBJ2-5|-|few|15
CASSPWSGGQETQYF
TGTGCCAGCAGTCCCTGGTCGGGTGGGCAAGAGACCCAGTACTTC
>TRBV3-1|TRBJ1-1|-|many|13
CASSQVSPPRAFF
TGTGCCAGCAGCCAAGTATCTCCCCCCAGAGCTTTCTTT
>TRBV28|TRBJ1-1|TRBD1|many|13
CASTSGTATEAFF
TGTGCCAGCACCTCGGGGACAGCCACTGAAGCTTTCTTT
>TRBV20-1|TRBJ1-3|-|once|15
CSAREPTVGGNTVYF
TGCAGTGCTAGAGAGCCGACAGTAGGGGGAAACACCGTATATTTT
>TRBV2|TRBJ2-3|TRBD1|many|12
CASSEAGTDKYF
TGTGCCAGCAGTGAAGCCGGGACAGATAAGTATTTT
>TRBV7-2|TRBJ2-3|-|-|16
CASSLGILGVADTQYF
TGTGCCAGCAGCTTAGGGATCCTCGGGGTCGCAGATACGCAGTATTTT
>TRBV2|TRBJ2-1|-|many|14
CASSGGRSASEQFF
TGTGCCAGCAGTGGAGGTCGGAGCGCCAGTGAGCAGTTCTTC
>TRBV4-3|TRBJ2-5|-|many|14
CASSRVRGEETQYF
TGCGCCAGCAGCCGGGTCCGAGGGGAAGAGACCCAGTACTTC
>TRBV9|TRBJ2-3|-|-|16
CASSVGLPYFTDTQYF
TGTGCCAGCAGCGTAGGACTTCCTTATTTCACAGATACGCAGTATTTT
>TRBV9|TRBJ2-3|TRBD2|few|14
CASSVGGSLNTQYF
TGTGCCAGCAGCGTAGGCGGGAGTCTAAATACGCAGTATTTT
>TRBV3-1|TRBJ1-1|-|many|12
CASSQPNTEAFF
TGTGCCAGCAGCCAGCCGAACACTGAAGCTTTCTTT
>TRBV7-2|TRBJ2-7|-|many|13
CASSPPAGYEQCF
TGTGCCAGCAGCCCACCTGCGGGCTACGAGCAGTGCTTC
>TRBV18|TRBJ1-3|-|many|15
CASSPIDGTGNTIYF
TGTGCCAGCTCACCTATCGACGGGACTGGAAACACCATATATTTT
>TRBV7-2|TRBJ2-5|TRBD1|-|14
CASSSRQGSETQYF
TGTGCCAGCAGCTCCAGACAGGGGTCGGAGACCCAGTACTTC
>TRBV4-3|TRBJ1-2|TRBD1|many|14
CASSQGQGVRGYTF
TGCGCCAGCAGCCAAGGTCAGGGGGTGCGCGGCTACACCTTC
>TRBV20-1|TRBJ1-1|TRBD1|-|16
CSASSASGTAGTEAFF
TGCAGTGCTAGTAGTGCCAGCGGGACAGCCGGAACTGAAGCTTTCTTT
>TRBV3-1|TRBJ2-6|-|-|15
CASSQGGFGANVLTF
TGTGCCAGCAGCCAAGGGGGTTTTGGGGCCAACGTCCTGACTTTC
>TRBV7-9|TRBJ1-2|-|-|15
CASSWVGQEIYGYTF
TGTGCCAGCAGCTGGGTAGGGCAGGAAATCTATGGCTACACCTTC
>TRBV6-6|TRBJ2-3|-|many|14
CASSYSGRSDTQYF
TGTGCCAGCAGTTACTCGGGCAGATCAGATACGCAGTATTTT
>TRBV12-5|TRBJ2-3|-|-|15
CASGQQVTGSDTQYF
TGTGCTAGTGGTCAACAGGTGACTGGCTCAGATACGCAGTATTTT
>TRBV28|TRBJ2-5|TRBD2|many|13
CASNQYGGETQYF
TGTGCCAGCAACCAATACGGGGGGGAGACCCAGTACTTC
>TRBV27|TRBJ2-7|-|many|14
CASSFGESSYEQYF
TGTGCCAGCAGTTTCGGGGAGAGCTCCTACGAGCAGTACTTC
>TRBV27|TRBJ1-1|-|many|15
CASSFPPGRNTEAFF
TGTGCCAGCAGTTTTCCCCCGGGTCGGAACACTGAAGCTTTCTTT
>TRBV7-9|TRBJ2-1|TRBD2|many|13
CASEAGGALEQFF
TGTGCCAGCGAGGCCGGGGGGGCACTTGAGCAGTTCTTC
>TRBV28|TRBJ1-1|-|many|13
CASSLFWGTEAFF
TGTGCCAGCAGTTTATTCTGGGGTACTGAAGCTTTCTTT
>TRBV7-2|TRBJ2-3|-|many|14
CASSLDIVTDTQYF
TGTGCCAGCAGCTTAGACATTGTCACAGATACGCAGTATTTT
>TRBV6-1|TRBJ2-7|-|many|17
CASSELLAALSSYEQYF
TGTGCCAGCAGTGAACTCCTCGCAGCCTTGAGCTCCTACGAGCAGTACTTC
>TRBV9|TRBJ1-3|-|-|14
CASSVSGSGNTIYF
TGTGCCAGCAGCGTAAGCGGCTCTGGAAACACCATATATTTT
>TRBV19|TRBJ2-2|TRBD1|-|15
CATLNRGANTGELFF
TGTGCCACTTTGAACAGGGGAGCGAACACCGGGGAGCTGTTTTTT
>TRBV28|TRBJ2-4|-|many|14
CASIRRGFENIQYF
TGTGCCAGCATCAGAAGGGGGTTCGAGAACATTCAGTACTTC
>TRBV27|TRBJ2-3|-|many|14
CASSLTVSTDTQYF
TGTGCCAGCAGTTTGACAGTTAGCACAGATACGCAGTATTTT
>TRBV12-3/TRBV12-4|TRBJ2-1|-|-|11
CASSTGTNLFF
TGTGCCAGCAGCACAGGGACCAACTTGTTCTTC
>TRBV28|TRBJ2-5|-|many|16
CASRSTGRNLQETQYF
TGTGCCAGCAGATCTACCGGACGGAATCTCCAAGAGACCCAGTACTTC
>TRBV4-2|TRBJ2-7|-|few|16
CASTPEPGSAYYEQYF
TGTGCCAGCACCCCCGAGCCTGGATCTGCCTACTACGAGCAGTACTTC
>TRBV7-7|TRBJ2-7|-|few|13
CASSPGPLGEQYF
TGTGCTAGCAGCCCGGGACCACTCGGAGAGCAGTACTTC
>TRBV27|TRBJ2-1|TRBD2|many|15
CASNIAGGSYNEQFF
TGTGCCAGCAACATAGCGGGAGGGTCTTACAATGAGCAGTTCTTC
>TRBV5-8|TRBJ2-3|-|many|15
CASSLEAGATDTQYF
TGTGCCAGCAGCTTGGAGGCAGGGGCCACAGATACGCAGTATTTT
>TRBV20-1|TRBJ1-1|-|many|14
CSARVGVSYGEAFF
TGCAGTGCTAGAGTGGGAGTCTCCTACGGTGAAGCTTTCTTT
>TRBV28|TRBJ1-5|TRBD1|many|17
CASSFVTGGGSNQPQHF
TGTGCCAGCAGTTTCGTTACAGGGGGCGGTAGCAATCAGCCCCAGCATTTT
>TRBV5-1|TRBJ1-2|TRBD1|few|15
CASSLGMGTGAGYTF
TGCGCCAGCAGCTTGGGAATGGGGACAGGGGCTGGCTACACCTTC
>TRBV30|TRBJ2-7|-|many|13
CAWAPLGPGEQYF
TGTGCCTGGGCCCCCCTGGGGCCGGGGGAGCAGTACTTC